The clone carrying this TCR beta chain was seen a few times. What it recognizes is unknown. Trimming cost V 3 bases and J 2 bases, with 6 bases left between them. Germline loops: CDR1 SGHAT, CDR2 FQNNGV. This CDR3 has 13 amino acids. This sample stems from a study of T-cell reconstitution after alpha-beta-depleted transplantation in children. Study-wide results and limits: Some patients showed high day-60 TCRbeta diversity, which derived from surviving recipient T cells and thymic progenitors. Newly produced T cells mostly provided counts and TCRbeta diversity after one year, as hyperexpanded clones declined. As was reported, about two months after transplant, alpha-beta T cells came from several hundred expanded graft clones.

Unique molecular identifiers were incorporated into the prepared TCRbeta library. TCRdb used MiXCR to reprocess the PCR reads, holding one entry per CDR3 protein. There are approximately 99,000 distinct CDR3 sequences in the sample; approximately 6.4% occur only once, and roughly 23% lies in the top ten. This chain uses TRBV11-2 with TRBJ2-3; D gene unclear. The sequences come from PBMCs, mostly from graft donor cells, collected 360 days after TCRalphabeta/CD19-depleted stem cell transplant. This clonotype was sampled from a male patient under 10 years old who had a stem cell transplant for acute lymphoblastic leukemia, so the T cells may come from the graft donor. CDR3 sequence reads: CASSFQNTDTQYF. The DNA for the CDR3 is TGTGCCAGCAGCTTTCAAAACACAGATACGCAGTATTTT.